What follows are 24 T cell receptor beta chains derived from one specimen sequenced in a study of response to subunit inactivated influenza vaccine. Using its own MiXCR run on the RT-PCR reads, TCRdb lists one record per CDR3 protein. The sample consists of 700,000 to 800,000 distinct CDR3 sequences, less than 20% of them appearing once. The sample in question was PBMCs from blood, obtained roughly 5 days after vaccination. These receptors came from a man aged 50 to 60 who received an inactivated influenza vaccine.

The chain couples TRBV7-8 to TRBJ2-1; 7 nucleotides line up with TRBD1. This CDR3 has 14 residues. Germline V lookup: CDR1 SGHVS, CDR2 FQNEAQ. V gave up 6 bases and J gave up 5 bases; unmatched junction bases: 7. The CDR3 is CASRGTDQNNEQFF. CDR3 bases: TGTGCCAGCAGAGGGACAGACCAGAACAATGAGCAGTTCTTC.

This clonotype was seen a handful of times. The chain is built from TRBV12-3 or TRBV12-4 and TRBJ2-1; D perhaps matches TRBD2 (6 bases). This CDR3 has 16 residues. The V and J ends lost 2 bases and 6 bases respectively, with 17 bases between them. The CDR3 loop reads CASSLSGRLFLNEQFF. The CDR3 bases are TGTGCCAGCAGTTTAAGTGGGAGGCTCTTTCTCAATGAGCAGTTCTTC.

The genes are TRBV12-3 or TRBV12-4 and TRBJ2-5; TRBD1 agrees at 8 bases. This CDR3 spans 15 amino acids. After removal of 6 bases from V and 4 bases from J, the junction contained 10 bases not matched to a gene. The DNA for the CDR3 is TGTGCCAGCAGCGCCGGGACAGGCCGTACAGAGACCCAGTACTTC. As protein: CASSAGTGRTETQYF.

This clonotype occurred a few times. This rearrangement joins TRBV6-5 to TRBJ2-4; D is tentatively TRBD1 or TRBD2 (5 bases each). The V gene's germline CDR1 is MNHEY and CDR2 SVGAGI. Trimming cost V 2 bases and J 2 bases, with 19 bases left between them. The CDR3 covers 18 residues. The CDR3 protein is CASSYRDPASSTKNIQYF. CDR3 coding DNA: TGTGCCAGCAGTTACCGGGACCCGGCTAGTTCAACCAAAAACATTCAGTACTTC.

This clonotype was seen once. CDR3 region: CAITSGTGGYEQYF. The CDR3 DNA is TGTGCCATCACCTCCGGGACAGGGGGCTACGAGCAGTACTTC. This chain links TRBV10-3 with TRBJ2-7; 11 nucleotides match TRBD1. CDR3 length equals 14 residues. Germline V gene lookup returns CDR1 ENHRY and CDR2 SYGVKD. The junction had 5 bases not matched to a gene; V was cut back by 7 bases and J by 3 bases.

This clonotype was observed many times. The rearrangement links TRBV5-1 to TRBJ1-4; TRBD1 is a possible D gene (5 bases). This CDR3 has 14 amino acids. Per germline, CDR1 SGHRS and CDR2 YFSETQ. V was pared by 5 bases and J by 1 base, with 9 bases between. The CDR3 reads CASSGQGTNEKLFF. The CDR3 bases are TGCGCCAGCAGTGGTCAGGGAACTAATGAAAAACTGTTTTTT. Based on the CDR3 plus reference TRBV5-1 and TRBJ1-4, the full variable domain is KAGVTQTPRYLIKTRGQQVTLSCSPISGHRSVSWYQQTPGQGLQFLFEYFSETQRNKGNFPGRFSGRQFSNSRSEMNVSTLELGDSALYLCASSGQGTNEKLFFGSGTQLSVL.

In its sample, this clonotype was seen a few times. This sequence joins TRBV5-1 and TRBJ2-7; 8 bases match TRBD1. Germline CDR1 is SGHRS and CDR2 is YFSETQ. V was pared by 0 bases and J by 2 bases, with 4 bases of the junction left unmatched. The CDR3 runs to 15 residues. CDR3 DNA sequence: TGCGCCAGCAGCTTGGTTTCGGACAGGGCCTACGAGCAGTACTTC. The encoded protein is CASSLVSDRAYEQYF.

The CDR3 loop is CASSGRGLSETQYF. The CDR3 DNA reads as TGTGCCAGCAGTGGGCGGGGACTTTCAGAGACCCAGTACTTC. V gene TRBV2 combines with J gene TRBJ2-5, with D maybe TRBD2 (6 bases). Germline CDR1 SNHLY, CDR2 FYNNEI. V dropped 4 bases and J dropped 4 bases, with 13 bases sitting between them. CDR3 size: 14 residues. Full variable domain (missing parts from reference TRBV2 and TRBJ2-5): EPEVTQTPSHQVTQMGQEVILRCVPISNHLYFYWYRQILGQKVEFLVSFYNNEISEKSEIFDDQFSVERPDGSNFTLKIRSTKLEDSAMYFCASSGRGLSETQYFGPGTRLLVL.

The chain joins TRBV10-3 to TRBJ2-7; weak D call: TRBD2 (6 bases). Trimming stripped 2 bases from V and 3 bases from J, with 11 bases between. CDR1 and CDR2 from the germline V gene are ENHRY and SYGVKD. The CDR3 contains 14 residues. The chain's CDR3 is CAISEIGGDYEQYF. Written as DNA, the CDR3 is TGTGCCATCAGTGAGATTGGAGGGGACTACGAGCAGTACTTC.

The table lists this clonotype with a few counts. The chain links TRBV4-3 to TRBJ2-5; 11 bases map to TRBD2. CDR1 and CDR2 from the germline V gene are LGHNA and YSLEER. This CDR3 comprises 15 residues. V lost 1 base and J lost 5; bases outside the gene matches: 3. CDR3 in amino acids: CASSQGGLAAETQYF. The CDR3 coding sequence is TGCGCCAGCAGCCAAGGGGGACTAGCGGCGGAGACCCAGTACTTC.

V is TRBV5-5 and J is TRBJ2-7; D gene unclear. V dropped 0 bases and J dropped 3 bases, with 16 bases sitting between them. This CDR3 contains 16 residues. Germline CDR1 and CDR2: SGHKS and YYEKEE (reference sequence). The CDR3 sequence: CASSLAGIDPLYEQYF. The CDR3, as DNA: TGTGCCAGCAGCTTGGCTGGGATAGATCCTCTCTACGAGCAGTACTTC.

The gene calls are TRBV28 and TRBJ2-7; D remains ambiguous. The CDR3 is 14 residues long. Germline V lookup: CDR1 MDHEN, CDR2 SYDVKM. The V end was cut by 5 bases, the J end by 1 base, with 12 bases between. The CDR3 protein is CASSPSPLSYEQYF. For the CDR3, the DNA is TGTGCCAGCAGTCCTTCCCCTTTATCCTACGAGCAGTACTTC. Variable domain in full (rest from reference TRBV28 and TRBJ2-7): DVKVTQSSRYLVKRTGEKVFLECVQDMDHENMFWYRQDPGLGLRLIYFSYDVKMKEKGDIPEGYSVSREKKERFSLILESASTNQTSMYLCASSPSPLSYEQYFGPGTRLTVT.

A few counts support this clonotype. The chain couples TRBV25-1 to TRBJ2-2; D might be TRBD1 (6 bases). With 7 bases removed from V and 3 bases from J, the gap between germline ends came to 12 bases. This CDR3 is built from 14 residues. CDR1 MGHDK and CDR2 SYGVNS come from the germline V gene. The CDR3 sequence is CASTWQGHTGELFF. CDR3 nucleotide sequence: TGTGCCAGCACATGGCAGGGGCACACCGGGGAGCTGTTTTTT.

This clonotype was picked up a small number of times. The V call is TRBV12-3 or TRBV12-4, the J call TRBJ2-7; D may be TRBD1 or TRBD2 (5 bases each). CDR3 length: 15 amino acids. The germline V and J ends were trimmed by 7 bases and 3 bases, with 19 bases remaining between them. The DNA for the CDR3 is TGTGCCAGCACCACTAGAAGGCAGGGAGTCTACGAGCAGTACTTC. Translated, it gives CASTTRRQGVYEQYF.

The chain links TRBV27 to TRBJ1-2; TRBD1 aligns across 7 bases. CDR1 MNHEY and CDR2 SMNVEV come from the germline V gene (reference sequence). The CDR3 totals 14 residues. Trimming removed 5 bases from V and 6 bases from J; junction bases left unmatched: 9. CDR3 in DNA: TGTGCCAGCAGTCTTCGTAACGGACAGGATGGCTACACCTTC. Protein sequence: CASSLRNGQDGYTF.

The chain uses TRBV6-2 or TRBV6-3 and TRBJ2-1; D remains unclear. V lost 6 bases and J lost 2, with 17 bases in between. The CDR3 contains 16 residues. Per the germline V gene, CDR1 is MNHEY and CDR2 is SVGEGT. In nucleotides, the CDR3 is TGTGCCAGCAGCCCAATAGGACGGTTAACCTACAATGAGCAGTTCTTC. The encoded protein is CASSPIGRLTYNEQFF.

This chain joins TRBV12-3 or TRBV12-4 and TRBJ2-7; 8 bases are a match to TRBD2. J gave up 6 bases and V 3 bases, and 7 bases lay outside the gene matches. The CDR3 has 14 amino acids. The DNA of the CDR3 is TGTGCCAGCAGTTTGGGGCGGGAGGCGGGCGAGCAGTACTTC. Amino acid sequence: CASSLGREAGEQYF.

DNA of the CDR3: TGTGCCAGCAGCTTGTTAAACGGGAGGGATTTCACAGATACGCAGTATTTT. Amino acids: CASSLLNGRDFTDTQYF. The rearrangement joins TRBV7-8 to TRBJ2-3, with TRBD2 matching 8 bases. Germline CDR1 and CDR2: SGHVS and FQNEAQ. The CDR3 totals 17 residues. V lost 3 bases, J lost 2 bases, and 10 bases stayed unmatched.

This clonotype was seen at least ten times. This chain joins TRBV6-4 and TRBJ2-2; no definite D call. This CDR3 has 14 residues. Germline loops: CDR1 MRHNA, CDR2 SNTAGT. V shed 4 bases and J shed 0 bases, with 6 bases lying between them. The CDR3 loop is CASSARSNTGELFF. In nucleotides, the CDR3 is TGTGCCAGCAGTGCCCGGTCGAACACCGGGGAGCTGTTTTTT.

The chain uses TRBV4-2 and TRBJ2-5; D assignment may be TRBD1 or TRBD2 (5 bases each). V lost 4 bases and J 5 bases, leaving 11 bases between the germline ends. Germline V gene sequence: CDR1 LGHNA, CDR2 YNFKEQ. The CDR3 consists of 13 residues. CDR3 sequence reads: CASSPDEGETQYF. The CDR3 nucleotides are TGTGCCAGCAGCCCAGACGAGGGGGAGACCCAGTACTTC.

The rearrangement links TRBV3-1 to TRBJ1-2, with 7 positions matching TRBD1. Germline CDR1 is LGHDT and CDR2 is YNNKEL (reference sequence). V dropped 4 bases and J dropped 6; count of bases not matched to a gene: 2. The CDR3 is 12 residues long. Here the CDR3 DNA reads TGTGCCAGCAGCCCAGGACAGGATGGCTACACCTTC. The encoded protein is CASSPGQDGYTF.

CDR3 DNA sequence: TGCGCCAGCAGCTTGGACCCAGGGGCGGACACTGAAGCTTTCTTT. Amino acid sequence: CASSLDPGADTEAFF. V usage is TRBV5-1 and J usage is TRBJ1-1, with a tentative D call TRBD1 (6 bases). The CDR3 runs to 15 residues. V shed 0 bases and J shed 3 bases, with 12 bases lying between them. CDR1 and CDR2 (germline): SGHRS, YFSETQ.

This clonotype appeared a few times. The chain employs TRBV15 and TRBJ1-1; no definite D call. In germline, CDR1 is LNHNV, CDR2 YYDKDF (reference sequence). The ends were cut back, 3 bases at V and 0 bases at J, with 20 bases in the middle. This CDR3 region has 18 residues. The CDR3 spells CATSSPQNTPWMNTEAFF. CDR3 in DNA: TGTGCCACCAGCAGTCCTCAAAATACCCCTTGGATGAACACTGAAGCTTTCTTT.

The CDR3 DNA follows: TGCGCCAGCAGCTTGGCTGGGACAGGGGTTTCCTACGAGCAGTACTTC. As protein: CASSLAGTGVSYEQYF. This chain connects TRBV5-1 to TRBJ2-7; 10 bases map to TRBD1. Germline CDR1 reads SGHRS; CDR2 reads YFSETQ. Trimming cost V 0 bases and J 1 base; bases outside gene matches: 4. The length of the CDR3 is 16 residues. Combining the CDR3 with reference TRBV5-1 and TRBJ2-7 gives the whole variable domain KAGVTQTPRYLIKTRGQQVTLSCSPISGHRSVSWYQQTPGQGLQFLFEYFSETQRNKGNFPGRFSGRQFSNSRSEMNVSTLELGDSALYLCASSLAGTGVSYEQYFGPGTRLTVT.